This T cell receptor beta chain was recorded in a study of blood T cell repertoires in COVID-19. Study as a whole: Sites in the United States, Italy and Spain provided acute and convalescent COVID-19 samples. Nucleic acid was either cDNA or gDNA, and it came from T cells, B-cell-depleted T cells, or PBMCs.

Clones were read by immunoSEQ multiplex PCR, and TCRdb kept only the in-frame ones, dropping some. The sample shows about 220,000 clones, roughly 85% of them seen only once. Germline V gene lookup returns CDR1 SGHNT and CDR2 YENEEA. This CDR3 spans 16 amino acids. The ends lost 4 bases at V and 4 bases at J; junction bases unmatched: 8. Only one count was recorded for this clone. The Seattle patients, enrolled during active infection, were followed longitudinally. Specimen: peripheral blood. This chain uses TRBV11-3 with TRBJ2-1; TRBD2 agrees at 9 bases. The sequence was collected from an older woman with COVID-19, enrolled during active disease. The CDR3 reads CASSSGTSGQYNEQFF. The DNA for the CDR3 is TGTGCCAGCAGCTCCGGTACTAGCGGGCAGTACAATGAGCAGTTCTTC.